One sample yielded the 15 T cell receptor beta chains listed below, sequenced in a study of PD-1 blockade in mismatch repair-deficient tumors. Only in-frame clones appear in the TCRdb table, and some are missing; sequencing was by immunoSEQ multiplex PCR. The sample carries around 100,000 clones, about 74% recorded once. Sequences were derived from peripheral blood, sampled roughly 13 months after starting pembrolizumab. These receptors all come from an adult with mismatch repair-deficient cancer.

The V call is TRBV10-2, the J call TRBJ1-4; 7 bases map to TRBD1. There are 15 residues in the CDR3. After removal of 6 bases from V and 4 bases from J, the junction contained 8 bases not matched to a gene. The germline CDR1 and CDR2 sequences are WSHSY and SAAADI. This chain's CDR3 is CASRPAGQSNEKLFF. CDR3 sequence (DNA): TGCGCCAGCAGACCTGCGGGACAGAGTAATGAAAAACTGTTTTTT.

The J gene is TRBJ1-4, the V gene TRBV15; 7 positions match TRBD1. J gave up 1 base and V 6 bases, and 17 bases lay outside the gene matches. Germline lookup yields CDR1 LNHNV and CDR2 YYDKDF (reference sequence). The CDR3 is 19 amino acids. In DNA form, the CDR3 reads TGTGCCACCAGACCTGCCCAGGGGGGGGCTTTCGTAACTAATGAAAAACTGTTTTTT. It specifies CATRPAQGGAFVTNEKLFF.

J is TRBJ2-1 and V is TRBV6-5, with a possible D match to TRBD2 (6 bases). The CDR3 consists of 14 residues. Trimming left V 0 bases short and J 10 bases short, with 13 bases between. Per the germline V gene, CDR1 is MNHEY and CDR2 is SVGAGI. The CDR3 DNA is TGTGCCAGCAGTTACTCCCTATCGGGGGAGGAGCAGTTCTTC. It encodes CASSYSLSGEEQFF.

J is TRBJ2-3 and V is TRBV5-8; the D is unclear. The germline CDR1 and CDR2 sequences are SGHTS and YDEGEE. The V end was cut by 4 bases, the J end by 2 bases, with 5 bases between. This CDR3 spans 12 amino acids. The CDR3 DNA sequence: TGTGCCAGCAGCCCCTACACAGATACGCAGTATTTT. It translates to CASSPYTDTQYF.

The J gene is TRBJ2-7, the V gene TRBV4-1, with D possibly TRBD2 on 6 matching bases. CDR3 length: 13 amino acids. With 4 bases removed from V and 2 bases from J, the gap between germline ends came to 9 bases. Germline V gives CDR1 MGHRA, CDR2 YSYEKL. This CDR3 is CASSPGVTYEQYF. Here the CDR3 DNA reads TGCGCCAGCAGCCCGGGAGTTACCTACGAGCAGTACTTC.

This clone was detected a few times. The chain uses TRBV5-1 and TRBJ2-7; D gene uncertain. Germline loops: CDR1 SGHRS, CDR2 YFSETQ. The CDR3 spans 13 residues. Trimming stripped 2 bases from V and 2 bases from J, with 8 bases between. Written as DNA, the CDR3 is TGCGCCAGCAGCTTTGACGGAACCTACGAGCAGTACTTC. It translates to CASSFDGTYEQYF.

J is TRBJ2-3 and V is TRBV7-3; D uncertain. The CDR3 is 15 amino acids. V was shortened by 2 bases and J by 2 bases, with 11 bases between the two germline ends. Per germline, CDR1 SGHTA and CDR2 FQGTGA. CDR3 residues: CASSLLGSPTDTQYF. CDR3 DNA sequence: TGTGCCAGCAGCTTACTCGGCTCCCCCACAGATACGCAGTATTTT.

This chain uses TRBV19 with TRBJ2-3; tentative D call: TRBD1 (6 bases). V lost 6 bases and J lost 0, with 10 bases in between. The V gene's germline CDR1 is LNHDA and CDR2 SQIVND (reference sequence). The CDR3 sequence is 14 residues long. The CDR3 sequence: CASREGTSTDTQYF. CDR3 in DNA: TGTGCCAGTAGAGAGGGGACAAGCACAGATACGCAGTATTTT.

J is TRBJ2-7 and V is TRBV27; 11 nucleotides align to TRBD1. This CDR3 is 14 amino acids long. The germline V gene encodes CDR1 MNHEY and CDR2 SMNVEV (reference sequence). J was trimmed by 3 bases and V by 6 bases; bases with no gene match: 4. CDR3 bases: TGTGCCAGCAGAGGACAGGGGGCCCACTACGAGCAGTACTTC. Protein: CASRGQGAHYEQYF.

The chain couples TRBV2 to TRBJ2-5; 10 nucleotides line up with TRBD1. V was clipped by 2 bases and J by 6 bases; unmatched bases: 6. The germline V gene has CDR1 SNHLY and CDR2 FYNNEI. This CDR3 comprises 15 residues. CDR3 sequence reads: CASSEQTGGAQTQYF. In DNA form, the CDR3 reads TGTGCCAGCAGTGAACAGACAGGGGGCGCCCAGACCCAGTACTTC.

This chain joins TRBV14 and TRBJ2-4, with TRBD1 matching 10 bases. This CDR3 has 14 amino acids. J gave up 10 bases and V 4 bases, and 7 bases lay outside the gene matches. Germline V CDR1 and CDR2: SGHDN, FVKESK. The DNA of the CDR3 is TGTGCCAGCAGCCCCAGACAGGGGGCAGGTATTCAGTACTTC. Protein product: CASSPRQGAGIQYF.

The chain links TRBV6-6 to TRBJ1-5, with a possible D match to TRBD1 (6 bases). This CDR3 has 14 amino acids. Trimming cost V 6 bases and J 5 bases, with 14 bases left between them. Germline V gives CDR1 MNHNY, CDR2 SVGAGI (reference sequence). CDR3: CASRPHQGHQPQHF. CDR3 sequence (DNA): TGTGCCAGCAGGCCTCACCAGGGGCATCAGCCCCAGCATTTT.

The rearrangement links TRBV4-1 to TRBJ2-3; D is ambiguous. The CDR3 sequence is 16 residues long. The V gene lost 4 bases and the J gene lost 0 bases, with 14 bases spanning the gap. Germline CDR1 and CDR2: MGHRA and YSYEKL. CDR3 residues: CASSLGRGSSTDTQYF. Here the CDR3 DNA reads TGCGCCAGCAGCCTAGGACGTGGATCTAGCACAGATACGCAGTATTTT.

In this sample, this clone turned up once. J is TRBJ1-5 and V is TRBV7-6, with a possible D match to TRBD1 (5 bases). This CDR3 has 13 amino acids. Trimming pared 5 bases from V and 2 bases from J, leaving 7 bases between. The germline gives CDR1 SGHVS, CDR2 FNYEAQ. The CDR3 DNA reads as TGTGCCAGCAGCGCGGGGGGCAATCAGCCCCAGCATTTT. Protein product: CASSAGGNQPQHF.

The rearrangement uses TRBV5-8 and TRBJ2-7; D not certain. V was clipped by 2 bases and J by 5 bases, with 8 bases between them. CDR3 length: 12 residues. Germline V gene sequence: CDR1 SGHTS, CDR2 YDEGEE. The CDR3 loop is CASSFVGDEQYF. The CDR3 coding sequence is TGTGCCAGCAGCTTCGTTGGTGACGAGCAGTACTTC.